This section outlines one TCR beta chain sequence together with its context. As defined, naive CD8 cells were CD45RO-negative and positively selected for CCR7, with terminally differentiated effector memory CD45RA+ cells excluded. This sample was included in a study of shared clonotypes between healthy human individuals. Germline loops: CDR1 SEHNR, CDR2 FQNEAQ (reference sequence). Trimming removed 5 bases from V and 7 bases from J, with 12 bases in between. This CDR3 comprises 13 residues. Data came from immunoSEQ multiplex PCR; TCRdb stores just in-frame clones and leaves some out. The sample yields approximately 1.9 million clones, around 95% seen once.

Sequences were obtained from naive CD8+ T cells from PBMCs. This chain connects TRBV7-9 to TRBJ2-1, with D tentatively TRBD2 (6 bases). The TCR originated in a young man in good health. Some clones in this sample may be carry-over from other donors' samples. For the CDR3, the DNA is TGTGCCAGCAGCGCAGACGGGGGAAATGAGCAGTTCTTC. It codes for CASSADGGNEQFF.